The 13 T cell receptor beta chains below were found in one sample sequenced in a study of early T cells in non-severe SARS-CoV-2 infection. TCRdb re-analysed the 5' RACE reads in MiXCR, keeping a single row per CDR3 protein. The sample shows about 100,000 distinct CDR3 sequences, about 12% of them seen only once. The sequenced sample consisted of whole blood. The source of these receptors is an adult who was a healthcare worker with PCR-confirmed SARS-CoV-2 infection or an uninfected control (not recorded which).

This clonotype occurred a few times. The V and J genes are TRBV5-1 and TRBJ2-1, with a weak D call TRBD2 (6 bases). The CDR3 has 15 residues. Deletions cut 5 bases from V and 6 bases from J, with 18 bases between. The germline gives CDR1 SGHRS, CDR2 YFSETQ. CDR3 region: CASRRDSSGSNEQFF. DNA of the CDR3: TGCGCCAGCAGGCGGGACTCGAGCGGGTCCAATGAGCAGTTCTTC.

The table lists this clonotype with a few counts. The rearrangement joins TRBV12-3 or TRBV12-4 to TRBJ2-7; D possibly uses TRBD1 or TRBD2 (5 bases each). This CDR3 has 16 residues. The germline V and J ends were trimmed by 5 bases and 4 bases, with 21 bases remaining between them. CDR3 bases: TGTGCCAGCAGTGCCTCCCCCCCCGGGGCCCTTTACGAGCAGTACTTC. It yields the protein CASSASPPGALYEQYF.

The sample holds many counts of this clonotype. The chain joins TRBV6-4 to TRBJ2-1, with TRBD1 matching over 11 bases. V dropped 1 base and J dropped 8; count of bases not matched to a gene: 7. CDR1 and CDR2 (germline): MRHNA, SNTAGT. The length of the CDR3 is 16 residues. For the CDR3, the DNA is TGTGCCAGCAGTGACTTCGTAGGGACAGGGGGGCATGAGCAGTTCTTC. Translated: CASSDFVGTGGHEQFF.

This sequence joins TRBV28 and TRBJ2-1, with 7 nucleotides matching TRBD2. The CDR3 has 15 residues. Germline V gene data show CDR1 as MDHEN and CDR2 as SYDVKM. Losses at the gene ends were 4 bases for V and 6 bases for J; bases not matched to a gene: 9. The CDR3 loop reads CASSYLSGDRNEQFF. As DNA, the CDR3 is TGTGCCAGCAGTTATTTAAGCGGGGACCGCAATGAGCAGTTCTTC.

There are many counts of this clonotype. The chain couples TRBV11-3 to TRBJ2-2; weak D call: TRBD2 (6 bases). Trimming removed 5 bases at V and 7 bases at J, with 14 bases between. The germline V gene has CDR1 SGHNT and CDR2 YENEEA. This CDR3 region has 14 residues. The CDR3 nucleotides are TGTGCCAGCAGCGTCGGGAGTTCTAGCGGGGAGCTGTTTTTT. Its protein is CASSVGSSSGELFF.

This clonotype was detected only a few times. One junction end does not reproduce the germline sequence, and a read error may be involved. V usage is TRBV18 and J usage is TRBJ2-7; TRBD1 agrees at 8 bases. The CDR3 contains 15 residues. CDR1 is KGHSH and CDR2 is LQKENI in the germline V gene. The chain's CDR3 is CASSPRTGTDYEQYF. The CDR3 DNA follows: TGTGCCAGCTCTCCACGGACAGGGACGGACTACGAGCAGTACTTC. The full variable domain, rest sourced from reference TRBV18 and TRBJ2-7, is NAGVMQNPRHLVRRRGQEARLRCSPMKGHSHVYWYRQLPEEGLKFMVYLQKENIIDESGMPKERFSAEFPKEGPSILRIQQVVRGDSAAYFCASSPRTGTDYEQYFGPGTRLTVT.

Only a few counts were recorded for this clonotype. This rearrangement joins TRBV29-1 to TRBJ2-7; TRBD1 agrees at 11 bases. Germline V gives CDR1 SQVTM, CDR2 ANQGSEA. CDR3 size: 14 residues. Trimming removed 6 bases from V and 3 bases from J; junction bases left unmatched: 7. For the CDR3, the DNA is TGCAGCGTAAAGGACAGGGGGCTGGACTACGAGCAGTACTTC. Protein product: CSVKDRGLDYEQYF.

This clonotype was counted many times. The V and J genes are TRBV7-2 and TRBJ2-1; 8 bases are a match to TRBD1. From germline, CDR1 is SGHTA and CDR2 FQGNSA. Losses at the gene ends were 2 bases for V and 0 bases for J; bases not matched to a gene: 6. This CDR3 comprises 17 residues. The CDR3, as DNA: TGTGCCAGCAGCTTATACAGGGGGACGGACTCCTACAATGAGCAGTTCTTC. It encodes CASSLYRGTDSYNEQFF.

Ten or more counts support this clonotype. V gene TRBV29-1 combines with J gene TRBJ2-3, with 11 positions matching TRBD1. The germline V gene has CDR1 SQVTM and CDR2 ANQGSEA. With V trimmed by 6 bases and J by 6 bases, 2 bases remained unmatched. CDR3 length: 12 residues. CDR3 DNA: TGCAGCGTGGACAGGGGGCCGGATACGCAGTATTTT. Its translation is CSVDRGPDTQYF.

The V and J genes are TRBV5-1 and TRBJ1-1; possible D gene TRBD1, 5 bases. The CDR3 loop spans 15 amino acids. V gave up 2 bases and J gave up 2 bases, with 13 bases separating them. Per germline, CDR1 SGHRS and CDR2 YFSETQ. Written as DNA, the CDR3 is TGCGCCAGCAGCTTCTGGTCCGGGGCAAACACTGAAGCTTTCTTT. It encodes CASSFWSGANTEAFF.

At least ten counts were recorded for this clonotype. The chain has TRBV6-1 and TRBJ2-3, with D possibly being TRBD2 (5 bases). The CDR3 is 10 amino acids. The germline V and J ends were trimmed by 6 bases and 11 bases, with 9 bases remaining between them. Looked up from germline, CDR1 is MNHNS and CDR2 is SASEGT. CDR3 in amino acids: CASREEGQYF. CDR3 nucleotides: TGTGCCAGCAGGGAGGAAGGGCAGTATTTT.

This clonotype was detected a few times. CDR3 nucleotides: TGCAGCGCTGTACGGCGGGCCGGTGAAGCTTTCTTT. Residues: CSAVRRAGEAFF. This chain connects TRBV29-1 to TRBJ1-1; D call uncertain. The CDR3 is 12 amino acids. Germline CDR1 is SQVTM and CDR2 is ANQGSEA. Trimming stripped 7 bases from V and 7 bases from J, with 16 bases between. Based on the CDR3 plus reference TRBV29-1 and TRBJ1-1, the full variable domain is SAVISQKPSRDICQRGTSLTIQCQVDSQVTMMFWYRQQPGQSLTLIATANQGSEATYESGFVIDKFPISRPNLTFSTLTVSNMSPEDSSIYLCSAVRRAGEAFFGQGTRLTVV.

This clonotype was found many times. This chain connects TRBV11-2 to TRBJ1-4; the D gene is possibly TRBD1 (6 bases). The CDR3 totals 15 residues. CDR1 is SGHAT and CDR2 is FQNNGV in the germline V gene. The ends were cut back, 2 bases at V and 6 bases at J, with 13 bases in the middle. The CDR3 sequence is CASSLKGESDEKLFF. DNA of the CDR3: TGTGCCAGCAGCTTAAAGGGGGAGAGCGATGAAAAACTGTTTTTT.